This T cell receptor beta chain was sequenced during a study of blood T cells in healthy people across ages. The germline CDR1 and CDR2 sequences are SEHNR and FQNEAQ (reference sequence). The CDR3 contains 13 residues. For this clonotype: What it recognizes is unknown.

Primers used in a second PCR of about 7 to 12 cycles were a sample-barcoded 5' primer and a J-beta primer mix. MiXCR was run by TCRdb on the 5' RACE reads, yielding one entry per CDR3 protein. The sample lists some 700,000 distinct CDR3 sequences; 22% were seen once. The study's findings and limits: Versus aged donors, long-lived donors had higher diversity and more naive CD4+ cells. Unsorted PBMC material precluded a definitive naive versus antigen-experienced comparison. Older age went with lower TCR beta diversity per million T cells, in a roughly linear way.

For every donor, a draw yielded about 9.7 milliliters of peripheral blood. This TCR derives from a man aged 70 or older in good health. The chain joins TRBV7-9 to TRBJ2-7; weak D call: TRBD2 (6 bases). The J call may not be correct, given that the DNA end is closer to TRBJ2-1. Sequenced material: blood. CDR3 bases: TGTGCCAGCAGCTCCCCGACTAGCAATGAGCAGTTCTTC. Amino acids: CASSSPTSNEQFF.